This T cell receptor beta chain was retrieved from a study of T cells in Graves' hyperthyroidism and ophthalmopathy. This clonotype was detected only a few times. Germline V gene sequence: CDR1 SGHRS, CDR2 YFSETQ. Trimming took off 0 bases at V and 5 bases at J, with 20 bases between the two ends. This CDR3 spans 17 amino acids. Using RNA transcripts as the source, TCR beta CDR3 regions were amplified. When the TCR CDR3 underwent first-round RT-PCR, the HTBI primer set was used. TCRdb re-called the multiplex PCR reads with MiXCR, one entry per CDR3 protein. The sample lists roughly 840,000 distinct CDR3 sequences, over 35% occurring once.

Sequencing input: blood. The V and J genes are TRBV5-1 and TRBJ1-1; a weak D match, TRBD1 (5 bases). This TCR derives from a man between 18 and 35 years old with Graves' hyperthyroidism. The CDR3 nucleotides read TGCGCCAGCAGCTTGGGTGGGACGTCAGGGTTCGTAACTGAAGCTTTCTTT. This encodes CASSLGGTSGFVTEAFF.